These 23 T cell receptor beta chains were all obtained from the same sample, sequenced in a study of T cells in Graves' hyperthyroidism and ophthalmopathy. Using RNA transcripts as the source, TCR beta CDR3 regions were amplified. A first-round RT-PCR of the TCR CDR3 used the HTBI primer set. Each CDR3 protein is one row after TCRdb ran MiXCR on the multiplex PCR reads. Here the sample spans approximately 400,000 distinct CDR3 sequences, roughly an eighth being singletons. The sample was blood. The receptors shown here come from a man in his forties or fifties with Graves' ophthalmopathy.

This clonotype was picked up many times. The rearrangement links TRBV6-1 to TRBJ1-2; D call uncertain. Germline assignment: CDR1 MNHNS and CDR2 SASEGT. Trimming took off 6 bases at V and 4 bases at J, with 12 bases between the two ends. The CDR3 contains 13 residues. DNA for the CDR3: TGTGCCAGCAGCGCCGACACGACCTATGGCTACACCTTC. It translates to CASSADTTYGYTF.

This clonotype was seen repeatedly, ten times or more. The chain employs TRBV28 and TRBJ2-7, with D unresolved. CDR1 and CDR2 (germline): MDHEN, SYDVKM. Trimming cost V 4 bases and J 6 bases, with 10 bases left between them. The CDR3 spans 12 residues. The CDR3 here is CASSSPAPEQYF. DNA of the CDR3: TGTGCCAGCAGTTCCCCTGCCCCCGAGCAGTACTTC.

This chain connects TRBV11-3 to TRBJ2-7; 7 bases line up with TRBD2. The CDR3 covers 15 residues. Losses at the gene ends were 8 bases for V and 3 bases for J; bases not matched to a gene: 13. Per germline, CDR1 SGHNT and CDR2 YENEEA. CDR3 nucleotide sequence: TGTGCCAGCGGCCCCACAGGTGCGGGAGACTACGAGCAGTACTTC. Amino acid sequence: CASGPTGAGDYEQYF.

This clonotype came up many times. The J gene is TRBJ2-2, the V gene TRBV5-1; D could derive from TRBD1 or TRBD2 (5 bases each). Trimming left V 4 bases short and J 2 bases short, with 12 bases between. The CDR3 totals 15 residues. Germline CDR1 and CDR2: SGHRS and YFSETQ. The CDR3 reads CASSKRDGNTGELFF. In nucleotides, the CDR3 is TGCGCCAGCAGCAAAAGGGACGGTAACACCGGGGAGCTGTTTTTT. Filled out from reference TRBV5-1 and TRBJ2-2, the complete variable domain reads KAGVTQTPRYLIKTRGQQVTLSCSPISGHRSVSWYQQTPGQGLQFLFEYFSETQRNKGNFPGRFSGRQFSNSRSEMNVSTLELGDSALYLCASSKRDGNTGELFFGEGSRLTVL.

This clonotype occurred many times. This sequence joins TRBV20-1 and TRBJ1-2; 9 nucleotides align to TRBD1. The V gene's germline CDR1 is DFQATT and CDR2 SNEGSKA (reference sequence). This CDR3 is built from 14 residues. Unmatched junction bases numbered 10, after V lost 7 bases and J lost 4 bases. CDR3 region: CSVPTGGWVYGYTF. The DNA for the CDR3 is TGCAGTGTTCCTACAGGGGGCTGGGTCTATGGCTACACCTTC.

V is TRBV2 and J is TRBJ1-6; D is undetermined. The V and J ends lost 11 bases and 1 base respectively, with 12 bases between them. Germline loops: CDR1 SNHLY, CDR2 FYNNEI. The CDR3 runs 14 residues. Written as DNA, the CDR3 is TGTGCCTTCCCCGCGGGGTCCTATAATTCACCCCTCCACTTT. Residues: CAFPAGSYNSPLHF.

This clonotype was observed many times. This chain joins TRBV11-3 and TRBJ2-1; TRBD2 matches at 16 bases. The CDR3 length is 20 residues. V trimming: 4 bases; J trimming: 3 bases; junction bases outside the gene matches: 12. Germline V gene data show CDR1 as SGHNT and CDR2 as YENEEA. In DNA, the CDR3 is TGTGCCAGCAGCTCAGAAGCCGGGACTAGCGGGAGGGAAAACTACAATGAGCAGTTCTTC. Translated: CASSSEAGTSGRENYNEQFF.

This clonotype came up a few times. V is TRBV15 and J is TRBJ2-5; tentatively, D is TRBD1 (5 bases). Per germline, CDR1 LNHNV and CDR2 YYDKDF (reference sequence). V was pared by 5 bases and J by 5 bases, with 12 bases between. This CDR3 has 13 amino acids. The CDR3 DNA sequence: TGTGCCACCAGCGAAGGGGCAGGGGAGACCCAGTACTTC. It translates to CATSEGAGETQYF.

This chain uses TRBV5-1 with TRBJ2-6, with 9 positions matching TRBD1. V lost 5 bases to trimming and J lost 0 bases; unmatched junction nucleotides: 9. The CDR3 extends over 18 amino acids. Germline CDR1 and CDR2: SGHRS and YFSETQ. The CDR3 DNA reads TGCGCCAGCAGATTACCGGGACAGGGCGTCTCTGGGGCCAACGTCCTGACTTTC. Translating gives CASRLPGQGVSGANVLTF.

The sample holds many counts of this clonotype. The CDR3: CASSLGQTVSYEQYF. CDR3 DNA: TGTGCCAGCAGTTTAGGCCAGACAGTTTCCTACGAGCAGTACTTC. The chain links TRBV28 to TRBJ2-7; D perhaps matches TRBD1 (5 bases). Trimming took off 2 bases at V and 1 base at J, with 12 bases between the two ends. Germline values: CDR1 MDHEN, CDR2 SYDVKM. The CDR3 is 15 amino acids.

In its sample, this clonotype was seen many times. The chain couples TRBV24-1 to TRBJ2-1; TRBD2 aligns across 8 bases. The germline gives CDR1 KGHDR, CDR2 SFDVKD. V was clipped by 5 bases and J by 7 bases; unmatched bases: 12. The CDR3 totals 16 residues. CDR3 amino acids: CATSGLLADERNEQFF. For the CDR3, the DNA is TGTGCCACCAGTGGTTTACTAGCGGACGAGCGGAATGAGCAGTTCTTC.

This clonotype was detected ten times or more. CDR3 DNA: TGTGCCTGGAGTGCCCTAGCGGGAGCTTTATACAATGAGCAGTTCTTC. It yields the protein CAWSALAGALYNEQFF. The chain has TRBV30 and TRBJ2-1, with 10 bases fitting TRBD2. The CDR3 is 16 residues long. Germline values: CDR1 GTSNPN, CDR2 SVGIG (reference sequence). The V and J ends lost 1 base and 4 bases, in that order; junction bases with no gene match: 7.

This clonotype was recorded many times. V gene TRBV5-5 combines with J gene TRBJ1-2, with no clear D. CDR1 SGHKS and CDR2 YYEKEE come from the germline V gene (reference sequence). This CDR3 comprises 12 residues. V was clipped by 0 bases and J by 8 bases, with 8 bases between them. The CDR3 region is CASSLGNRGYTF. The CDR3 coding sequence is TGTGCCAGCAGCTTGGGGAATAGGGGCTACACCTTC.

At least ten counts were recorded for this clonotype. The chain carries TRBV20-1 and TRBJ1-1; D may be TRBD1 (6 bases). The V end was cut by 1 base, the J end by 8 bases, with 11 bases between. The length of the CDR3 is 12 residues. Germline loops: CDR1 DFQATT, CDR2 SNEGSKA (reference sequence). For the CDR3, the DNA is TGCAGTGCTAGAGGTTTCAGGGGCGAAGCTTTCTTT. It translates to CSARGFRGEAFF.

This clonotype was seen at least ten times. The chain uses TRBV10-3 and TRBJ2-3; the match to TRBD1 covers 7 bases. The CDR3 extends over 15 amino acids. Germline CDR1 and CDR2: ENHRY and SYGVKD. V was clipped by 4 bases and J by 0 bases; unmatched bases: 4. This CDR3 reads CAISGGTVSTDTQYF. DNA for the CDR3: TGTGCCATCAGTGGAGGGACAGTAAGCACAGATACGCAGTATTTT.

The rearrangement uses TRBV27 and TRBJ1-1; weak D call: TRBD1 (6 bases). Germline V gene data show CDR1 as MNHEY and CDR2 as SMNVEV (reference sequence). Deletions cut 2 bases from V and 7 bases from J, with 8 bases between. The CDR3 consists of 12 residues. CDR3 sequence reads: CASSLQGSEAFF. CDR3 in DNA: TGTGCCAGCAGTTTACAGGGGAGTGAAGCTTTCTTT.

The chain employs TRBV18 and TRBJ2-2; TRBD2 aligns across 13 bases. The CDR3 runs 16 residues. Germline V gene sequence: CDR1 KGHSH, CDR2 LQKENI. V lost 5 bases, J lost 4 bases, and 4 bases stayed unmatched. The CDR3 region has the DNA TGTGCCAGCTCAACAGGACTAGCGGGAGTCACCGGGGAGCTGTTTTTT. It is translated as CASSTGLAGVTGELFF.

This clonotype was found once. V is TRBV20-1 and J is TRBJ2-7; D tentatively reads TRBD1 or TRBD2 (5 bases each). The ends were cut back, 6 bases at V and 1 base at J, with 13 bases in the middle. This CDR3 is built from 13 residues. Germline CDR1 DFQATT, CDR2 SNEGSKA (reference sequence). The CDR3 sequence: CSATGTESYEQYF. The CDR3 DNA reads TGCAGTGCCACCGGGACGGAATCCTACGAGCAGTACTTC.

Ten or more counts support this clonotype. The V and J genes are TRBV5-6 and TRBJ2-1, with TRBD1 matching 10 bases. V dropped 5 bases and J dropped 2; count of bases not matched to a gene: 4. CDR1 is SGHDT, CDR2 YYEEEE, per germline. CDR3 size: 15 residues. Written as DNA, the CDR3 is TGTGCCAGCAGTACGGGGACAGGGGCCTACAATGAGCAGTTCTTC. It yields the protein CASSTGTGAYNEQFF.

This chain connects TRBV5-1 to TRBJ2-2; 11 bases map to TRBD2. Germline V lookup: CDR1 SGHRS, CDR2 YFSETQ. CDR3 length: 14 amino acids. Trimming removed 5 bases from V and 5 bases from J; junction bases left unmatched: 2. CDR3 nucleotides: TGCGCCAGCAGGACTAGCGGGACAACCGGGGAGCTGTTTTTT. This encodes CASRTSGTTGELFF.

In this sample, this clonotype turned up many times. CDR3 amino acids: CSVLGANTEAFF. CDR3 DNA: TGCAGCGTGTTGGGGGCGAACACTGAAGCTTTCTTT. The gene calls are TRBV29-1 and TRBJ1-1; tentative D call: TRBD1 (6 bases). This CDR3 has 12 residues. CDR1 SQVTM and CDR2 ANQGSEA come from the germline V gene. Trimming took 6 bases from V and 1 from J, leaving 9 bases between them.

This clonotype has at least ten counts. The rearrangement joins TRBV27 to TRBJ1-1, with D maybe TRBD1 (5 bases). The CDR3 consists of 13 residues. Germline V gives CDR1 MNHEY, CDR2 SMNVEV (reference sequence). V was pared by 6 bases and J by 6 bases, with 14 bases between. CDR3 DNA: TGTGCCAGCAGATACGGGGGTCGGGCTGAAGCTTTCTTT. It translates to CASRYGGRAEAFF.

The chain links TRBV20-1 to TRBJ1-6, with 8 nucleotides matching TRBD1. Trimming took 4 bases from V and 9 from J; bases not matched to a gene: 5. The CDR3 length is 13 residues. CDR1 DFQATT and CDR2 SNEGSKA come from the germline V gene (reference sequence). DNA of the CDR3: TGCAGTGCTAAATGGGACAGGTCTTCACCCCTCCACTTT. Its protein product is CSAKWDRSSPLHF.